The clone carrying this TCR beta chain was counted between two and nine times. What it recognizes is unknown. The data belong to a study of beta chain features in type 1 diabetes. Across the study: Age, gender and cell yields were alike across patients and healthy donors.

All of the isolated RNA was reverse transcribed, so expressed TCRB transcripts were sequenced. The data were produced by immunoSEQ multiplex PCR, yet TCRdb's version contains in-frame clones alone and is incomplete. Of around 240,000 clones listed, roughly 9.6% were seen once; the top ten hold less than 0.035%. General study results and limits: Sequencing the cDNA could make cells with high TCR expression show up more than they should.

Per donor, one heparinised blood draw averaged approximately 120 mL. The TCR originated in a woman younger than 30 in good health. Material: naive CD4+ T cells from blood.

This CDR3 reads CASSYSMGRRNYEQYF. CDR3 nucleotides: TGTGCCAGCAGTTACTCGATGGGGCGTAGGAACTACGAGCAGTACTTC. V usage is TRBV6-6 and J usage is TRBJ2-7; D is perhaps TRBD1 (5 bases). Per the germline V gene, CDR1 is MNHNY and CDR2 is SVGAGI (reference sequence). The ends were cut back, 0 bases at V and 3 bases at J, with 15 bases in the middle. This CDR3 is 16 amino acids long.